What follows are 10 T cell receptor beta chains derived from one specimen sequenced in a study of vaccination and CD4 T cells after COVID-19 (dated by TCRdb to between 2021 and 2023). The meaning of the sample's treatment or condition label: roughly 11-day PBMC culture with coronavirus spike peptide pools or control peptides (ViraFEST assay). These receptors are not linked to any known antigen. The library was produced with PCR. For sequencing, an Illumina iSeq 100 was employed. At the Johns Hopkins FTIC core, DNA from the cultured CD4+ T cells underwent TCR sequencing with the Oncomine TCR Beta short-read assay. TCRdb trimmed the raw reads at Q25, called clones with MiXCR and kept productive beta chains. Under each unique CDR3 protein, matching rows form one entry showing the most common genes and DNA. Here the sample has about 20,000 distinct CDR3 sequences; 55% to 60% occur a single time. The biggest ten clones account for around 10% of the sample.

The sequencing sample was made of CD4+ T cells from blood, cultured in vitro. These receptors originate from a human donor who had recovered from COVID-19.

This chain uses TRBV7-2 with TRBJ1-3; TRBD1 aligns across 7 bases. Unmatched junction bases numbered 10, after V lost 5 bases and J lost 3 bases. Germline V gene lookup returns CDR1 SGHTA and CDR2 FQGNSA. CDR3 length equals 16 residues. The DNA for the CDR3 is TGTGCCAGCAGCGCTGCCAGGGGGAAGGGTGGAAACACCATATATTTT. It is translated as CASSAARGKGGNTIYF.

This chain joins TRBV24-1 and TRBJ2-5, with 7 positions matching TRBD1. The CDR3 has 14 amino acids. V dropped 3 bases and J dropped 4; count of bases not matched to a gene: 4. Germline V lookup: CDR1 KGHDR, CDR2 SFDVKD. CDR3 in amino acids: CATSDGGQIETQYF. Here the CDR3 DNA reads TGTGCCACCAGTGATGGGGGACAGATAGAGACCCAGTACTTC.

The V gene is TRBV6-1, the J gene TRBJ1-5; D uncertain. Trimming left V 4 bases short and J 4 bases short, with 14 bases between. This CDR3 spans 15 amino acids. Germline assignment: CDR1 MNHNS and CDR2 SASEGT. CDR3 in amino acids: CASSGERQINQPQHF. CDR3 sequence (DNA): TGTGCCAGCAGTGGGGAGCGGCAAATTAATCAGCCCCAGCATTTT.

The table lists this clonotype with a few counts. The chain has TRBV10-3 and TRBJ1-2; D not certain. V was pared by 10 bases and J by 1 base, with 13 bases between. The CDR3 runs to 13 residues. CDR1 ENHRY and CDR2 SYGVKD come from the germline V gene. The CDR3 reads CASRAGYNYGYTF. CDR3 nucleotides: TGTGCCAGCAGAGCAGGCTATAACTATGGCTACACCTTC.

This clonotype was detected only a few times. The gene calls are TRBV11-2 and TRBJ1-1; 8 bases are a match to TRBD1. CDR1 is SGHAT and CDR2 is FQNNGV in the germline V gene. There are 12 residues in the CDR3. V dropped 4 bases and J dropped 10; count of bases not matched to a gene: 5. The CDR3 sequence: CASSSQTGVAFF. The CDR3, as DNA: TGTGCCAGCAGCTCACAGACAGGGGTAGCTTTCTTT. The full variable domain, in which reference TRBV11-2 and TRBJ1-1 provide the parts outside the CDR3, is EAGVAQSPRYKIIEKRQSVAFWCNPISGHATLYWYQQILGQGPKLLIQFQNNGVVDDSQLPKDRFSAERLKGVDSTLKIQPAKLEDSAVYLCASSSQTGVAFFGQGTRLTVV.

This chain joins TRBV28 and TRBJ2-5; D is undetermined. CDR1 and CDR2 (germline): MDHEN, SYDVKM. V shed 2 bases and J shed 1 base, with 11 bases lying between them. The CDR3 length is 15 residues. The CDR3 DNA sequence: TGTGCCAGCAGTTTACCGGACGTAGGCCAAGAGACCCAGTACTTC. The encoded protein is CASSLPDVGQETQYF.

The rearrangement uses TRBV2 and TRBJ2-7; 11 positions match TRBD2. Per germline, CDR1 SNHLY and CDR2 FYNNEI. J gave up 3 bases and V 3 bases, and 10 bases lay outside the gene matches. CDR3 length: 17 amino acids. CDR3 region: CASSDRLAGIVGYEQYF. The CDR3 nucleotides are TGTGCCAGCAGTGACCGACTAGCGGGAATCGTCGGCTACGAGCAGTACTTC.

The CDR3 loop is CAWSVRAEANNSPLHF. CDR3 bases: TGTGCCTGGAGTGTCAGGGCTGAAGCAAATAATTCACCCCTCCACTTT. The chain has TRBV30 and TRBJ1-6; TRBD1 is a possible D gene (5 bases). This CDR3 has 16 residues. V was clipped by 0 bases and J by 5 bases, with 14 bases between them. CDR1 and CDR2 (germline): GTSNPN, SVGIG (reference sequence).

The CDR3 reads CASSVEGSQPQHF. CDR3 sequence (DNA): TGTGCCAGCAGCGTAGAGGGTAGTCAGCCCCAGCATTTT. V usage is TRBV7-2 and J usage is TRBJ1-5; D is unresolved. The V end was cut by 5 bases, the J end by 6 bases, with 11 bases between. Germline lookup yields CDR1 SGHTA and CDR2 FQGNSA. The CDR3 has 13 residues.

The table lists this clonotype with a few counts. The V call is TRBV20-1, the J call TRBJ1-1; no reliable D call. Germline loops: CDR1 DFQATT, CDR2 SNEGSKA (reference sequence). Trimming pared 2 bases from V and 0 bases from J, leaving 16 bases between. The CDR3 spans 16 residues. The CDR3 nucleotides are TGCAGTGCTAGACCAACCCTCTTCTATATGAACACTGAAGCTTTCTTT. It encodes CSARPTLFYMNTEAFF.